These 26 T cell receptor beta chains came from one sample sequenced in a study of cytomegalovirus exposure and HLA in healthy donors. With 60 Vbeta and 13 Jbeta primers, the PCR was carried out. The assay was immunoSEQ multiplex PCR, and TCRdb's table has in-frame clones only and misses some. The sample lists some 150,000 clones, 65% to 80% occurring once. Sequenced input: PBMCs. The receptor source for this set is a woman aged 40 to 50 in good health and CMV-seronegative.

This clone was detected only once. CDR3 loop: CAWPPPATGGSHYEQYF. The CDR3 DNA is TGTGCCTGGCCCCCCCCCGCCACAGGGGGCTCTCACTACGAGCAGTACTTC. The chain recombines TRBV30 with TRBJ2-7, with TRBD1 matching 9 bases. The CDR3 has 17 residues. V was pared by 5 bases and J by 3 bases, with 17 bases of the junction left unmatched. Germline lookup yields CDR1 GTSNPN and CDR2 SVGIG (reference sequence).

This chain links TRBV28 with TRBJ1-1, with 10 bases that match TRBD1. Germline V gives CDR1 MDHEN, CDR2 SYDVKM. CDR3 length: 14 residues. Trimming cost V 5 bases and J 3 bases; bases outside gene matches: 3. The DNA for the CDR3 is TGTGCCAGCAGTCGGACAGGGGGATACACTGAAGCTTTCTTT. As protein: CASSRTGGYTEAFF.

This chain connects TRBV5-8 to TRBJ2-7; D ambiguous. This CDR3 has 14 residues. Trimming left V 0 bases short and J 3 bases short, with 10 bases between. CDR1 and CDR2 (germline): SGHTS, YDEGEE. This CDR3 reads CASSLDWRSYEQYF. CDR3 DNA sequence: TGTGCCAGCAGCTTGGACTGGAGAAGCTACGAGCAGTACTTC. Using reference TRBV5-8 and TRBJ2-7 for the parts outside the CDR3, the full variable domain is EAGVTQSPTHLIKTRGQQATLRCSPISGHTSVYWYQQALGLGLQFLLWYDEGEERNRGNFPPRFSGRQFPNYSSELNVNALELEDSALYLCASSLDWRSYEQYFGPGTRLTVT.

This clone was observed a few times. The chain joins TRBV7-9 to TRBJ1-4, with 10 bases lining up with TRBD1. The length of the CDR3 is 15 residues. The ends lost 3 bases at V and 8 bases at J; junction bases unmatched: 6. The germline V gene encodes CDR1 SEHNR and CDR2 FQNEAQ (reference sequence). CDR3 residues: CASSFGTGASEKLFF. As DNA, the CDR3 is TGTGCCAGCAGCTTTGGGACAGGGGCTTCGGAAAAACTGTTTTTT. Supplemented by reference TRBV7-9 and TRBJ1-4, the full variable domain reads DTGVSQNPRHKITKRGQNVTFRCDPISEHNRLYWYRQTLGQGPEFLTYFQNEAQLEKSRLLSDRFSAERPKGSFSTLEIQRTEQGDSAMYLCASSFGTGASEKLFFGSGTQLSVL.

CDR3 nucleotide sequence: TGTGCCATCAGTGAGGGAGGGACGGATGGCTACACCTTC. Encoded protein: CAISEGGTDGYTF. The chain has TRBV10-3 and TRBJ1-2, with TRBD1 as a possible D gene (5 bases). In germline, CDR1 is ENHRY, CDR2 SYGVKD. The V and J ends lost 2 bases and 6 bases respectively, with 10 bases between them. The CDR3 contains 13 residues.

The V and J genes are TRBV7-9 and TRBJ2-5, with 10 bases that match TRBD1. The germline gives CDR1 SEHNR, CDR2 FQNEAQ (reference sequence). V shed 5 bases, J shed 5 bases, and the junction held 11 bases outside the gene matches. The CDR3 totals 16 residues. CDR3 protein: CASSIPTGGSIETQYF. The CDR3 nucleotides read TGTGCCAGCAGCATTCCGACAGGGGGCTCGATCGAGACCCAGTACTTC.

The chain links TRBV19 to TRBJ2-7; tentatively, D is TRBD2 (5 bases). This CDR3 contains 15 residues. Trimming removed 5 bases from V and 0 bases from J, with 14 bases in between. CDR1 is LNHDA and CDR2 is SQIVND in the germline V gene (reference sequence). CDR3 protein: CASSLEGRDSYEQYF. The DNA for the CDR3 is TGTGCCAGTAGTCTTGAAGGACGGGACTCCTACGAGCAGTACTTC.

This clone was seen only once. The V and J genes are TRBV19 and TRBJ2-7; TRBD1 matches 9 bases. Germline CDR1 is LNHDA and CDR2 is SQIVND (reference sequence). The CDR3 loop spans 13 amino acids. V dropped 10 bases and J dropped 5; count of bases not matched to a gene: 9. The CDR3 DNA sequence: TGTGCCACCCACGACAGGGGGTTCCACGAGCAGTACTTC. This translates into CATHDRGFHEQYF.

J is TRBJ1-2 and V is TRBV21-1; the DNA was not compared with TRBD1, the D call given in the table. TRBV21-1 is marked as a pseudogene. The CDR3 has 13 amino acids. The CDR3 DNA sequence: TGTGCCAGCAGCAAGAACAGGGACTATGGCTACACCTTC. Residues: CASSKNRDYGYTF.

This chain links TRBV28 with TRBJ1-5; possible D gene TRBD1, 5 bases. The germline gives CDR1 MDHEN, CDR2 SYDVKM. The CDR3 runs 16 residues. Trimming took 7 bases from V and 6 from J, leaving 22 bases between them. CDR3 sequence reads: CASTEAASGLFQPQHF. The CDR3 DNA reads as TGTGCCAGCACCGAGGCGGCTTCAGGGCTTTTTCAGCCCCAGCATTTT.

This clone has just a few counts. This chain links TRBV7-9 with TRBJ1-6; TRBD1 is a possible D gene (5 bases). CDR3 length equals 18 residues. The germline V gene has CDR1 SEHNR and CDR2 FQNEAQ (reference sequence). V was cut by 2 bases and J by 3 bases, with 17 bases left in between. CDR3: CASSLNDQGWGYNSPLHF. CDR3 nucleotides: TGTGCCAGCAGCTTAAATGATCAGGGCTGGGGCTATAATTCACCCCTCCACTTT. Supplemented by reference TRBV7-9 and TRBJ1-6, the full variable domain reads DTGVSQNPRHKITKRGQNVTFRCDPISEHNRLYWYRQTLGQGPEFLTYFQNEAQLEKSRLLSDRFSAERPKGSFSTLEIQRTEQGDSAMYLCASSLNDQGWGYNSPLHFGNGTRLTVT.

The rearrangement joins TRBV10-2 to TRBJ2-7; a possible D gene is TRBD2 (6 bases). The CDR3 loop spans 13 amino acids. Germline loops: CDR1 WSHSY, CDR2 SAAADI. Between the trimmed V and J ends, which lost 6 bases and 3 bases, there was a span of 12 bases. The CDR3 sequence: CASSAGPSYEQYF. CDR3 DNA sequence: TGCGCCAGCAGCGCGGGACCGAGCTACGAGCAGTACTTC.

The chain employs TRBV5-1 and TRBJ2-3; possibly TRBD2 for D (6 bases). Trimming removed 3 bases at V and 0 bases at J, with 20 bases between. The CDR3 sequence is 18 residues long. In germline, CDR1 is SGHRS, CDR2 YFSETQ. The CDR3 region is CASSSRRSSGGSTDTQYF. The CDR3, as DNA: TGCGCCAGCAGCTCGCGTCGGAGTAGCGGAGGGAGCACAGATACGCAGTATTTT.

This CDR3 is CASSSGLPSSGNTIYF. DNA for the CDR3: TGTGCCAGCAGTTCGGGACTCCCGAGCTCTGGAAACACCATATATTTT. V and J are TRBV6-5 and TRBJ1-3, with TRBD1 as a possible D gene (5 bases). The germline CDR1 and CDR2 sequences are MNHEY and SVGAGI. The CDR3 runs 16 residues. V shed 4 bases and J shed 0 bases, with 13 bases lying between them.

This sequence joins TRBV5-1 and TRBJ1-1; D might be TRBD1 (6 bases). This CDR3 contains 17 residues. V was clipped by 4 bases and J by 1 base, with 20 bases between them. The germline V gene encodes CDR1 SGHRS and CDR2 YFSETQ. The CDR3 here is CASSQRQVPRWNTEAFF. CDR3 coding DNA: TGCGCCAGCAGCCAACGACAGGTACCAAGATGGAACACTGAAGCTTTCTTT.

This rearrangement joins TRBV10-2 to TRBJ1-2; 8 bases line up with TRBD1. The V gene end was trimmed by 5 bases and the J gene end by 0 bases; junction bases not matched to a gene: 5. The length of the CDR3 is 15 residues. CDR1 WSHSY and CDR2 SAAADI come from the germline V gene. The DNA of the CDR3 is TGCGCCAGCAGTAAGACAGGGGAGGCTAACTATGGCTACACCTTC. Encoded protein: CASSKTGEANYGYTF.

This chain joins TRBV14 and TRBJ2-1; D gene uncertain. Germline CDR1 reads SGHDN; CDR2 reads FVKESK. The CDR3 covers 17 residues. V lost 1 base and J lost 4, with 17 bases in between. DNA for the CDR3: TGTGCCAGCAGCCAAGCTATAGGAAGTAGCTTTTACAATGAGCAGTTCTTC. Translating it yields CASSQAIGSSFYNEQFF.

The CDR3 reads CASSFYGVGEKLFF. CDR3 DNA: TGCGCCAGCAGCTTTTACGGGGTAGGGGAAAAACTGTTTTTT. This chain links TRBV5-1 with TRBJ1-4; D not certain. The CDR3 consists of 14 residues. V lost 2 bases and J 8 bases, leaving 13 bases between the germline ends. CDR1 and CDR2 (germline): SGHRS, YFSETQ.

V gene TRBV2 combines with J gene TRBJ1-2; D not certain. The germline gives CDR1 SNHLY, CDR2 FYNNEI. The CDR3 has 14 residues. V was pared by 3 bases and J by 3 bases, with 11 bases between. The CDR3: CASSEQSSDYGYTF. The CDR3 DNA reads as TGTGCCAGCAGTGAGCAAAGCTCTGACTATGGCTACACCTTC.

In its sample, this clone was seen once. This chain connects TRBV28 to TRBJ2-3; a possible D gene is TRBD2 (6 bases). The CDR3 totals 13 residues. Germline V gene lookup returns CDR1 MDHEN and CDR2 SYDVKM. Trimming left V 0 bases short and J 14 bases short, with 15 bases between. The CDR3 DNA is TGTGCCAGCAGTTTATGGCGGGACGGAGTGATGTATTTT. Translated: CASSLWRDGVMYF. Complete variable domain (other parts from reference TRBV28 and TRBJ2-3): DVKVTQSSRYLVKRTGEKVFLECVQDMDHENMFWYRQDPGLGLRLIYFSYDVKMKEKGDIPEGYSVSREKKERFSLILESASTNQTSMYLCASSLWRDGVMYFGPGTRLTVL.

A single count supports this clone. The chain has TRBV5-1 and TRBJ2-7, with D possibly TRBD2 on 6 matching bases. TRBJ2-5 matches the DNA end more closely, so the J call is doubtful. This CDR3 is 16 amino acids long. Germline V gene sequence: CDR1 SGHRS, CDR2 YFSETQ. This CDR3 reads CASGHASSGFGETQYF. DNA for the CDR3: TGCGCCAGCGGCCACGCGTCCAGCGGGTTTGGAGAGACCCAGTACTTC.

This chain joins TRBV5-8 and TRBJ2-1, with 9 bases matching TRBD2. V gave up 2 bases and J gave up 7 bases; unmatched junction bases: 10. The CDR3 contains 16 residues. CDR1 is SGHTS, CDR2 YDEGEE, per germline. The CDR3 DNA is TGTGCCAGCAGCTTCTTGAGCGGGAGGAGGAAGAATGAGCAGTTCTTC. Translated, it gives CASSFLSGRRKNEQFF.

At least ten counts were recorded for this clone. The CDR3: CASSQERLVSGNTIYF. Written as DNA, the CDR3 is TGCGCCAGCAGCCAAGAGAGACTGGTCTCTGGAAACACCATATATTTT. The rearrangement joins TRBV4-1 to TRBJ1-3; no firm D call. This CDR3 has 16 amino acids. Trimming shortened V by 0 bases and J by 0 bases, and 9 bases separated the two germline ends. The germline V gene has CDR1 MGHRA and CDR2 YSYEKL.

In its sample, this clone was seen a few times. The chain links TRBV6-5 to TRBJ2-3; possible D gene TRBD1, 6 bases. Trimming took 10 bases from V and 4 from J, leaving 21 bases between them. The CDR3 sequence is 15 residues long. Germline V lookup: CDR1 MNHEY, CDR2 SVGAGI. CDR3 sequence reads: CAIGQRGATSDTQYF. CDR3 nucleotides: TGTGCCATAGGACAGAGAGGGGCTACATCAGATACGCAGTATTTT.

This clone was seen a few times. V gene TRBV4-2 combines with J gene TRBJ1-2; 7 bases are shared with TRBD1. The CDR3 is made up of 15 amino acids. Germline V lookup: CDR1 LGHNA, CDR2 YNFKEQ. Unmatched junction bases numbered 6, after V lost 1 base and J lost 4 bases. Here the CDR3 reads CASSQGQGESYGYTF. CDR3 nucleotide sequence: TGTGCCAGCAGCCAAGGACAGGGAGAGTCCTATGGCTACACCTTC.

The rearrangement links TRBV7-6 to TRBJ2-2; the match to TRBD1 covers 10 bases. This CDR3 contains 16 residues. Looked up from germline, CDR1 is SGHVS and CDR2 is FNYEAQ. V was pared by 5 bases and J by 3 bases, with 6 bases of the junction left unmatched. The CDR3 nucleotides are TGTGCCAGCAGCCCCTGGGACAGGGGTTACACCGGGGAGCTGTTTTTT. It specifies CASSPWDRGYTGELFF.